This is a list of T cell receptor beta chains from one sample in a study of blood T cell repertoires in COVID-19. TCRdb keeps only in-frame clones here, not all; method: immunoSEQ multiplex PCR. Here the sample spans 95,000 to 150,000 clones, 84% being singletons. Sequencing input: PBMCs or T cells enriched from blood (not recorded which). The receptors were gathered from a woman aged 25 to 39 who had recovered from COVID-19. The CDR3 runs from the conserved cysteine through the conserved F or W. D genes are given only for firm matches. Not every row has a clone size; where given, it reads once, few, many or a size class.

d_call,clone_size,v_call,j_call,cdr3_nt,cdr3_aa
.,.,TRBV21-1,TRBJ2-1,TGTGCCAGCAGCAAGGGACACCGACAGCTATACAATGAGCAGTTCTTC,CASSKGHRQLYNEQFF
TRBD1,.,TRBV6-2/TRBV6-3,TRBJ1-2,TGTGCCAGCAGTTACGCAGGGGGCGGAGGCTATGGCTACACCTTC,CASSYAGGGGYGYTF
.,.,TRBV2,TRBJ2-6,TGTGCCAGCAGCGAAAGGGGGTCTGGGGCCAACGTCCTGACTTTC,CASSERGSGANVLTF
.,.,TRBV4-2,TRBJ1-6,TGTGCCAGCAGCCAAGATCTGAATTCACCCCTCCACTTT,CASSQDLNSPLHF
TRBD2,.,TRBV6-5,TRBJ2-7,TGTGCCAGCAGTCTATATAGCGGGACCTCCTACGAGCAGTACTTC,CASSLYSGTSYEQYF
.,.,TRBV30,TRBJ2-3,TGTGCCTGGAGTGTACGACTCCCAGATACGCAGTATTTT,CAWSVRLPDTQYF
.,.,TRBV3-1/TRBV3-2,TRBJ2-5,TGTGCCAGCAGCCAATTGCGGAGCCTCCAAGAGACCCAGTACTTC,CASSQLRSLQETQYF
.,.,TRBV6-2/TRBV6-3,TRBJ1-1,TGTGCCAGCAGTCCAGGCCGGACACAGAACACTGAAGCTTTCTTT,CASSPGRTQNTEAFF
TRBD2,.,TRBV27,TRBJ2-7,TGTGCCAGCAAGCGGGAGGTCCCCCACGAGCAGTACTTC,CASKREVPHEQYF
TRBD2,.,TRBV4-2,TRBJ2-1,TGTGCCAGCAGCCAAGATGGGCGGGAGGGCCTCCATGAGCAGTTCTTC,CASSQDGREGLHEQFF
TRBD2,.,TRBV24-1,TRBJ2-1,TGTGCCACCAGTGATCGTGGTGGGACTAGCGGGAGGGCCAGGTACAATGAGCAGTTCTTC,CATSDRGGTSGRARYNEQFF
TRBD1,few,TRBV10-3,TRBJ1-6,TGTGCCATCAGCGACAGGGGCTTCGCTTCACCCCTCCACTTT,CAISDRGFASPLHF
TRBD1,.,TRBV5-4,TRBJ1-1,TGTGCCAGCAGCCGACAGGGTCTGAACACTGAAGCTTTCTTT,CASSRQGLNTEAFF
TRBD2,.,TRBV11-2,TRBJ2-1,TGTGCCAGCAGCTTGACTAGCGGGAGTAATGAGCAGTTCTTC,CASSLTSGSNEQFF
.,.,TRBV7-2,TRBJ2-1,TGTGCCAGCAGCACCCCGAGGCCAGTCTACAATGAGCAGTTCTTC,CASSTPRPVYNEQFF
.,.,TRBV28,TRBJ2-7,TGTGCCAGCAGTCCACAGGGTGCCCTCTCCTACGAGCAGTACTTC,CASSPQGALSYEQYF
TRBD1,few,TRBV12-3/TRBV12-4,TRBJ1-4,TGTGCCAGCAGTCTCGGACAGGGTGAAAAACTGTTTTTT,CASSLGQGEKLFF
.,.,TRBV28,TRBJ2-2,TGTGCCAGCAGAACAGGGAACTTTAACACCGGGGAGCTGTTTTTT,CASRTGNFNTGELFF
TRBD2,.,TRBV19,TRBJ2-7,TGTGCCAGTAGTATAATGGGCGGGAGGACGTACGAGCAGTACTTC,CASSIMGGRTYEQYF
.,.,TRBV30,TRBJ1-5,TGTGCCTGGAGTTCCGCCCGACACCGGCCCCAGCATTTT,CAWSSARHRPQHF
TRBD2,.,TRBV4-2,TRBJ2-7,TGTGCCAGCAGCCAAGCCCGGGGGGGTGGCTACGAGCAGTACTTC,CASSQARGGGYEQYF
.,few,TRBV6-5,TRBJ2-5,TGTGCCAGCAGTCGTGACACGTTACAAGAGACCCAGTACTTC,CASSRDTLQETQYF
TRBD2,.,TRBV7-7,TRBJ2-5,TGTGCTAGCAGCTTAGCGTGGCTAGCGGGAGTAAGGGAGACCCAGTACTTC,CASSLAWLAGVRETQYF
TRBD1,.,TRBV5-1,TRBJ1-4,TGCGCCAGCAGCCGGGACAGTTCTAATGAAAAACTGTTTTTT,CASSRDSSNEKLFF
.,.,TRBV20-1,TRBJ2-5,TGCAGTGCTAGAGGGGGGCAGACCCAGTACTTC,CSARGGQTQYF
.,.,TRBV4-3,TRBJ2-2,TGCGCCAGCAGCCCACGGGGCGGGGAGCTGTTTTTT,CASSPRGGELFF
TRBD1,.,TRBV18,TRBJ1-2,TGTGCCAGCTCACCAGGGACAGGGACAAACTATGGCTACACCTTC,CASSPGTGTNYGYTF
.,.,TRBV10-2,TRBJ1-6,TGCGCCAGCAGTGAACAGGGAGGGGGAAGATCACCCCTCCACTTT,CASSEQGGGRSPLHF
TRBD2,.,TRBV4-2,TRBJ2-7,TGTGCCAGCAGCCAAGATAGCGGGAGGTTAAGCTCCTACGAGCAGTACTTC,CASSQDSGRLSSYEQYF
TRBD2,once,TRBV15,TRBJ2-1,TGTGCCACCAGCAGAGGGGGGACTAGAGGTGGCGAGCAGTTCTTC,CATSRGGTRGGEQFF
TRBD2,.,TRBV7-2,TRBJ2-1,TGTGCCAGCAGCTTAGCGACTAGCGGGGGACTCTACAATGAGCAGTTCTTC,CASSLATSGGLYNEQFF
.,.,TRBV3-1/TRBV3-2,TRBJ2-5,TGTGCCAGCAGCCAAGTCCGGGGGGAGACCCAGTACTTC,CASSQVRGETQYF
.,few,TRBV4-1,TRBJ2-7,TGCGCCAGCAGCCAAGATCGAGCCGGCTACGAGCAGTACTTC,CASSQDRAGYEQYF
.,.,TRBV5-6,TRBJ2-7,TGTGCCAGCAGCTCCACCACGACTTATGCAGCCTACGAGCAGTACTTC,CASSSTTTYAAYEQYF
.,.,TRBV6-4,TRBJ1-6,TGTGCCAGCAGTGCAGACAGCTCCTATAATTCACCCCTCCACTTT,CASSADSSYNSPLHF
.,.,TRBV4-2,TRBJ1-5,TGTGCCAGCAGCCTTGGAGGGAGCAATCAGCCCCAGCATTTT,CASSLGGSNQPQHF
TRBD2,.,TRBV5-1,TRBJ2-1,TGCGCCAGCAGCTCACTGCCCTCGGGGGGTGAGCAGTTCTTC,CASSSLPSGGEQFF
.,.,TRBV28,TRBJ1-2,TGTGCCAGCGAGAGCCGAGGGTATGGCTACACCTTC,CASESRGYGYTF
.,.,TRBV28,TRBJ2-7,TGTGCCAGCCTAACTCCCCCAAGTCTCCCCCACGAGCAGTACTTC,CASLTPPSLPHEQYF
TRBD2,once,TRBV7-3,TRBJ2-7,TGTGCCAGCAGCTCGAGGACTAGCGGGAGCGTCTACGAGCAGTACTTC,CASSSRTSGSVYEQYF
.,once,TRBV2,TRBJ2-1,TGTGCCAGCAGTGAATTTCCCCTCTACAATGAGCAGTTCTTC,CASSEFPLYNEQFF
TRBD1,.,TRBV29-1,TRBJ1-1,TGCAGCGCCGAACAGACAGGGGGGACCGCTGAAGCTTTCTTT,CSAEQTGGTAEAFF
.,.,TRBV6-5,TRBJ1-1,TGTGCCAGCAGGTATATTGAAGCTTTCTTT,CASRYIEAFF
TRBD2,.,TRBV5-1,TRBJ2-2,TGCGCCAGCAGCTTGAGGCGGGAGGCCGTGAACACCGGGGAGCTGTTTTTT,CASSLRREAVNTGELFF
.,.,TRBV6-2/TRBV6-3,TRBJ2-3,TGTGCCAGCAGCCCACTAGTTCCCCCAGATACGCAGTATTTT,CASSPLVPPDTQYF
TRBD2,.,TRBV7-2,TRBJ2-7,TGTGCCAGCAGCCCGAGCAGGACTAGCAGCGAGCAGTACTTC,CASSPSRTSSEQYF
.,.,TRBV3-1/TRBV3-2,TRBJ1-4,TGTGCCAGCAGCCAAGGGAGGCTTGGTGAAAAACTGTTTTTT,CASSQGRLGEKLFF
TRBD1,.,TRBV7-2,TRBJ2-7,TGTGCCAGCGGGGGGACAGGGGGTTACGAGCAGTACTTC,CASGGTGGYEQYF